Sequencing of this T cell receptor beta chain was carried out in a study of vaccination and CD4 T cells after COVID-19. CD4+ T cells that had been cultured provided DNA sequenced with the Oncomine TCR Beta short-read assay. Each CDR3 protein is one row after TCRdb ran MiXCR on the PCR reads. The repertoire holds about 20,000 distinct CDR3 sequences, with approximately 40% as singletons. General study results and limits: Convalescent patients' vaccine-specific clones were spike mono-reactive in 304 of 307 cases.

As to this clonotype: The antigen is undetermined.

This sample's treatment: approximately nine-day PBMC culture with coronavirus spike peptide pools or control peptides (ViraFEST assay). First, ViraFEST expanded antigen-specific T cells with peptide pools, and next it sequenced the TCRs. Wells contained 1.8 million or so PBMCs each, and these were cultured with 8 to 10 IU/ml IL-2 and approximately 9.5 ug/ml peptide pools. This material consisted of CD4+ T cells from blood, cultured in vitro, taken before SARS-CoV-2 vaccination. The TCR originated in a human donor who received a COVID-19 vaccine.

CDR3 DNA sequence: TGTGCCAGTAGTCAGAGCGGACAGGGGGCGGATAATTCACCCCTCCACTTT. Amino acids: CASSQSGQGADNSPLHF. The chain is built from TRBV19 and TRBJ1-6; 11 nucleotides agree with TRBD1. With 5 bases clipped from V and 5 bases from J, the junction kept 8 bases outside the gene matches. Per germline, CDR1 LNHDA and CDR2 SQIVND (reference sequence). CDR3 length equals 17 residues. The whole variable domain, remainder taken from reference TRBV19 and TRBJ1-6, is DGGITQSPKYLFRKEGQNVTLSCEQNLNHDAMYWYRQDPGQGLRLIYYSQIVNDFQKGDIAEGYSVSREKKESFPLTVTSAQKNPTAFYLCASSQSGQGADNSPLHFGNGTRLTVT.